This entry concerns a single TCR beta chain. Its antigen is currently unknown. This entry is derived from a study of T cell responses to AZD1222 COVID-19 vaccine. Clones were sequenced by immunoSEQ multiplex PCR, and TCRdb holds only the in-frame ones, with some missing. The sample shows more than 85,000 clones, 88% of them seen only once. Points from the study as a whole: CD4 TCRs linked to vaccination spanned spike, dominating at 160-218 and 743-854. Increases in Spike-specific TCR breadth and depth were seen after two AZD1222 doses. Donors, mostly white British, included more females; clonal diversity was possibly underestimated.

The source was peripheral blood, collected on day 0 of AZD1222 vaccination. The receptor comes from an adult in good health.

CDR3 bases: TGTGCCAGCAGCTTAGTGGCTCTAGCGGGGAACACAGATACGCAGTATTTT. It codes for CASSLVALAGNTDTQYF. The chain uses TRBV7-9 and TRBJ2-3; 9 nucleotides match TRBD2. CDR3 length: 17 amino acids. V was pared by 1 base and J by 2 bases, with 7 bases of the junction left unmatched. The germline V gene has CDR1 SEHNR and CDR2 FQNEAQ (reference sequence).